This TCR beta chain was recovered during a study of glioma-infiltrating T cells (TCRdb year 2016). In terms of the full investigation: TCR alpha- and beta-chain repertoires were sequenced from glioma tissue, non-neoplastic brain tissue and matched peripheral blood mononuclear cells. To measure how far tissue and blood T-cell populations diverged, each tissue-infiltrating repertoire was compared against the peripheral blood repertoire of the same patient. Three low-grade glioma patients, under ten primary glioblastoma patients and three non-glioma patients contributing non-neoplastic brain tissue were included in the paired cohort. Study-level results and caveats: Group comparisons rested on small numbers: three non-neoplastic, three low-grade glioma and eight glioblastoma patients. VJ-independent divergence between tissue and blood was below expectation in non-neoplastic patients but above expectation in all gliomas, especially low-grade gliomas. Very few CDR3 sequences were found to be shared between tissue and blood, and this scarcity was attributed to high CDR3 diversity and limited sampling.

TCR alpha and beta CDR3 regions were amplified with the iRepertoire nested amplicon-rescue multiplex PCR (arm-PCR) platform from RNA. One-step reverse transcription and amplification used roughly 100-400 ng of tissue mRNA or PBMC total RNA as input. Following bead purification, Illumina adapters were added by a secondary multiplex PCR, and libraries between 200 and 400 bp were gel-purified. Libraries carried internal 6-nucleotide barcodes used for demultiplexing. Sequencing of libraries was performed on an Illumina MiSeq with 2x220 or 2x250 nucleotide paired-end reads. The original methods were these. Paired reads were merged using FLASH 1.2.11 and aligned with BWA-MEM to the GRCh37 human genome, and TRA and TRB reads were then extracted. An IMGT-derived reference of cassette sequences and CDR3 motifs, with pseudogenes included, was used for V and J assignment. Reads were translated in three frames, and productive CDR3s were defined by a C…FGXG motif without stop codons. Clonotypes were defined as unique combinations of V-J cassette pair and CDR3 amino acid sequence. Reads were filtered by Hamming distance, with the threshold set by the sequence error rate of each sample in mapped regions. TCRdb took the public reads, trimmed them with fastp at Q25, ran MiXCR for clone calling and kept in-frame beta chains. Entries are consolidated by CDR3 protein sequence, retaining the most common genes and DNA. TCRdb's processing, not the study's, gives the V and J calls here. This sample gives 4,500 or so distinct CDR3 sequences in total; 20% to 25% of them show up just once. Roughly 8.8% of the sample is taken by the ten largest.

Remarks on this clonotype: The antigen this receptor binds is unknown. This may arise from a read error, as a much more abundant clone is one base away.

Including cysteine and phenylalanine, the CDR3 has 13 amino acids. Only the CDR3 part of the read is kept: 39 bases, read in frame from the first base. For CDR1 and CDR2, the germline V gene (reference sequence) lists SGHNT and YYREEE. Trimming at the junction amounts to 1 base on V and 5 bases on J, and the germline ends lie 9 bases apart. The V and J genes are TRBV5-4 and TRBJ2-5, and perhaps TRBD2 as D gene, on 6 matching bases. The receptor was isolated from a human donor with low-grade glioma or glioblastoma, undergoing nonglioma brain surgery, or in good health (not recorded which). The sequencing sample was made of glioma tissue, nonneoplastic brain tissue, or PBMCs (not recorded which). The CDR3 amino acid sequence is: CASSLSLAETQYF. In nucleotides, the sequence is TGTGCCAGCAGCTTGAGTCTAGCGGAGACCCAGTACTTC.